This entry describes one T cell receptor beta chain. Its cognate antigen is unknown. This entry comes from a study of cytomegalovirus exposure and HLA in healthy donors. Study-wide results and caveats: TCR beta V segments were, for the most part, productive about 87% or about 30% of the time in an earlier analysis. Roughly uniform depth of sequencing across donors was assumed in presence/absence analyses.

The germline V gene encodes CDR1 MGHRA and CDR2 YSYEKL. Trimming removed 4 bases from V and 6 bases from J, with 15 bases in between. The CDR3 runs to 15 residues. Use of 60 Vbeta and 13 Jbeta primers characterized the PCR. As processed by the authors: Later analysis identified 88 million or so unique TCR beta chains, 9 million to 12 million shared. TCRdb's copy holds only in-frame clones and misses some; the assay was immunoSEQ multiplex PCR. V, J and clone size were drawn from that table, and D and trimming were deduced from the DNA. The table shows roughly 150,000 clones, with approximately 80% occurring only once.

This sequence was found in a man aged 18 to 35 in good health and CMV-seropositive. The chain joins TRBV4-1 to TRBJ2-2; TRBD1 is a possible D gene (6 bases). Sample: PBMCs. CDR3 nucleotides: TGCGCCAGCAGCCGAACCCAAGACAGGTCCGGGGAGCTGTTTTTT. Translating it yields CASSRTQDRSGELFF.